This note documents a single TCR beta chain sequence. Its specificity is not known. From 5'RACE with constant-segment primers came TCR alpha and TCR beta cDNA libraries that carried sample barcodes and UMIs. One entry per CDR3 protein, called by TCRdb with MiXCR from the 5' RACE reads. The sample consists of 350,000 to 450,000 distinct CDR3 sequences, 20% to 25% of them appearing once. Germline CDR1 KGHSH, CDR2 LQKENI. V lost 4 bases to trimming and J lost 2 bases, with 9 bases between them. The CDR3 is made up of 13 amino acids. This entry is derived from a study of T-cell memory formation after mild COVID-19. Study-wide findings and caveats: Memory from before infection featured some responding clones, which suggests cross-reactive memory joined.

The sequenced sample was PBMCs or a T cell subset sorted from them (not recorded which). The clonotype originates from an adult woman who had mild COVID-19 (a few samples of this study predate the infection). Cell type and time point are not known. This chain connects TRBV18 to TRBJ2-7; D is uncertain. CDR3 DNA: TGTGCCAGCTCACTCTCGACACCCTACGAGCAGTACTTC. It is translated as CASSLSTPYEQYF.